Described below is a single TCR beta chain sequence and its context. This clone came up once. This receptor's antigen is unknown. No base quality values were provided; no much bigger clone lies one nucleotide off. The data belong to a study of beta chain features in type 1 diabetes (dated by TCRdb to the late 2010s). Some background on the complete study: Patients and healthy donors did not differ in mean age, gender distribution, total cell number or subset yield. The study compared the TCRB repertoires of sorted circulating CD4+ T cell subsets in recently diagnosed type 1 diabetes patients with those in matched healthy donors. Naive and central memory subsets were obtained from all 30 or so donors, but regulatory and stem cell-like memory subsets were isolated from only 8 patients and roughly eight healthy donors. A total of just under 110,000,000 sorted cells were examined across all samples, and RNA yield correlated strongly with the number of cells per subset.

The High Capacity cDNA Reverse Transcription Kit was used to reverse transcribe all of the isolated RNA, meaning that expressed TCRB transcripts were what got sequenced. Naive, central memory and regulatory T cell samples underwent deep immunoSEQ sequencing, averaging about 3.57 million total reads per sample. Sorted cells were lysed in RLT buffer, and RNA was extracted using DNase-treated RNeasy Micro or Mini kits according to cell number. Each cell subset was processed separately to prevent cross-contamination, with patient and healthy donor samples processed together. The immunoSEQ multiplex PCR was used to amplify TCRB sequences from cDNA, yielding 87-bp fragments that span the CDR3 region. The amplicons were sequenced using the Illumina HiSeq platform. The original pipeline was this. PCR bias was corrected computationally using synthetic template baselines, and reads within Hamming distance 2 were collapsed, with unmergeable singletons discarded. Reads were aligned against IMGT to assign V, D and J genes, CDR3 length and insertions or deletions at six rearrangement sites. Within each subset, clonotype counts were normalized to sorted cell number, after which true diversity and Gini coefficients were computed with the tcR R package. The overlap coefficient, calculated on TCRB nucleotide sequences, was used to quantify repertoire sharing. TCRdb carries this immuneACCESS record with in-frame sequences only. Its versions omit some clonotypes, under half of them owing to an unresolved V gene in the studies checked, with the rest unexplained. V and J calls plus clone size are reproduced from that table; the DNA served to infer D and trimming. The sample data list 140,000 to 150,000 clones, and around 50% of these were observed just once. Around 0.39% of the sample is taken by the ten largest.

Each donor gave one peripheral blood draw, roughly 120 mL on average, collected into heparinised tubes. A BD FACSAria II was used to sort naive, central memory, regulatory and stem cell-like memory CD4+ T cells with a panel that included CD45RO, CCR7, CD25, CD127, CD95 and CD27. Purity was above 95% for every sorted population. PBMCs were separated immediately by Lymphoprep density gradient centrifugation and were stained directly, without being cultured. So that batch effects would be minimized, each experiment stained and sorted samples in pairs, pairing one healthy donor with one patient. Summary of the overall study and its limitations: Naive, central memory and regulatory TCRB repertoires appeared more similar among patients than among healthy donors. Because the HLA sub-analyses included only small numbers of individuals, any influence of HLA type on TCRB rearrangement was left unresolved. At VDJ recombination sites, type 1 diabetes patients had fewer insertions and more deleted nucleotides, which implies abnormalities in thymic rearrangement. Because cDNA was sequenced instead of genomic DNA, highly expressing activated cells could be over-represented, though the groups showed no difference in activation or CD3 levels. In all four CD4+ subsets, TCRB CDR3 length was moderately but significantly shorter in type 1 diabetes patients. Shorter templates might have been favored by PCR, but patient and control samples were amplified and corrected together, so both groups would have been affected equally by any skew.

This TCR came from a man between 18 and 29 years old in good health. Sequencing was done on a sample of Tregs from blood. This specimen's cell subset or site label, per the study, means: regulatory CD4+ T cells.

At the DNA level, the sequence is TGCGCCAGCAGCGAATTGAGGGGGACCTATGGCTACACCTTC. It encodes CASSELRGTYGYTF. The chain was built from TRBV5-1 and TRBJ1-2; TRBD1 is a weak D gene call, 6 bases matching. From cysteine to phenylalanine, the CDR3 is 14 amino acids long. Only the CDR3 part of the read is kept: 42 bases, read in frame from the first base. CDR1 and CDR2, per the germline V gene, are SGHRS and YFSETQ. Trimming takes 4 bases from V and 4 bases from J, and the germline ends sit 14 bases apart. Beyond the CDR3, the reference TRBV5-1 and TRBJ1-2 genes provide the residues; the full variable domain reads: KAGVTQTPRYLIKTRGQQVTLSCSPISGHRSVSWYQQTPGQGLQFLFEYFSETQRNKGNFPGRFSGRQFSNSRSEMNVSTLELGDSALYLCASSELRGTYGYTFGSGTRLTVV.